One T cell receptor beta chain is described in this entry. Antigen: not known. The CDR3 consists of 14 residues. Germline V lookup: CDR1 SGDLS, CDR2 YYNGEE. Trimming took off 1 base at V and 0 bases at J, with 7 bases between the two ends. These data come from a study of T cell responses to AZD1222 COVID-19 vaccine. Study-level results: Vaccine-related CD4 TCRs covered spike, predominating at 160-218 and 743-854. It was only after the peak T cell response that any repertoires were sampled. The study reported that nearly half of spike-specific TCRs target unmutated variant regions.

TCRdb's table, derived via immunoSEQ multiplex PCR, lists solely in-frame clones and lacks some. Of about 130,000 clones in the sample, approximately 88% are singletons; the top ten hold roughly 3.9%. The receptor comes from an adult in good health. V gene TRBV9 combines with J gene TRBJ1-1, with D unresolved. The source material was peripheral blood, sampled on day 0 of AZD1222 vaccination. The CDR3 region is CASSVMGMNTEAFF. Here the CDR3 DNA reads TGTGCCAGCAGCGTAATGGGAATGAACACTGAAGCTTTCTTT.